This paragraph reports one TCR beta chain. Its antigen is unidentified. The record originates from a study of CXCR3-negative and CXCR3-positive naive CD8 T cells. Study context: Each library held about 1.5 +/- 0.3 million TRB reads, around 140 million in total. Study-wide findings and caveats: TRB CDR3s were more hydrophobic in CXCR3-positive than in CXCR3-negative naive cells. Diversity in memory CD8+ cells fell much lower than the comparably high levels seen in both naive subsets. TRBV-TRBJ usage matched between naive CXCR3-negative and CXCR3-positive cells but not between memory cells. Naive subsets did not differ in surface CD5, and TRB CDR3 properties served to infer TCR strength.

The CDR3 spans 12 residues. Germline V gene data show CDR1 as MNHEY and CDR2 as SVGAGI. Carrying UMI labels, the TRB cDNA libraries were prepared through 5' RACE. TCRdb derives one entry per CDR3 protein from the 5' RACE reads, leaving out DNA. Its table lists 150,000 to 180,000 distinct CDR3 sequences. The chain couples TRBV6-5 to TRBJ2-5. Specimen: naive CXCR3+ CD8+ T cells from blood. Subset meaning: CD45RO-CCR7+CD27+CD95- naive CD8+ T cells expressing CXCR3 (TNR3+). This clonotype originated in a human donor in good health. Some clones in this sample may be carry-over from other donors' samples. The CDR3 loop is CASSYLTRTLYF.